This T cell receptor (beta chain) was retrieved from a study of cytomegalovirus exposure and HLA in healthy donors (dated by TCRdb to between 2016 and 2019). With respect to the entire study: An earlier analysis of about 560 of the donors reported approximately 300 Gb of sequence data and 117 million unique TCR beta sequences obtained from roughly 180 million T cells. Donor age, sex, ethnicity and CMV serostatus were compiled together with the repertoire data. In a later analysis, previously published TCR beta repertoires from more than 500 donors were re-analyzed and high-resolution HLA genotyping was added so that TCR occurrence patterns could be studied. An early release covering 550 to 650 HLA-typed donors comprised roughly 300 gigabases of sequencing data and approximately 85 million unique TCR sequences. Every discovery cohort repertoire had been produced on one sequencing platform. HLA typing included class I and class II loci at four-digit resolution. High-throughput TCR immunosequencing, statistical association of individual TCRs with disease status, and machine learning were combined to predict cytomegalovirus infection status. A few DR-DQ haplotypes were handled as single units for association and clustering because linkage in the cohort was strong. Among a few hundred genotyped donors of the cohort, an average of about 240,000 unique TCR beta nucleotide sequences were sequenced per donor, 15% to 20% of them non-productive. The T cell repertoires of around 730 subjects were profiled by immunosequencing and related to cytomegalovirus serostatus. An earlier analysis of roughly 580 of the donors used high-throughput TCR beta sequencing to judge whether each TCR beta V gene segment behaved as functional or pseudogenic. In the later analysis, no new phenotypic data were used to find candidate immune exposures; instead, reliance was placed on TCR beta sequences and their occurrence across donors. Of the roughly 400 genotyped donors, 75% to 85% were placed in the genetic ancestry cluster associated with self-reported Caucasian donors. The number of typed donors differed by locus: about 620-640 for A, B, C, DRB1 and DQB1; approximately 530 for DQA1; 606 for DPA1; and around 450 for DPB1. Besides the first cohort of 666 subjects, a separate validation cohort made up of 95 to 150 different subjects was used. In a later genetic analysis, genome-wide SNP genotypes for 398 of the 666 donors were used, and that subset was treated as a discovery cohort. The study aimed to test whether signatures of past pathogen exposure could be identified by cataloging public T cell receptors.

In total, 600 or so healthy bone marrow donors made up the cohort. All cohort members were sampled while nominally healthy, although unrecorded immune exposures were likely present. The donor tested CMV seronegative and was one of the 352 seronegative cohort members. A peripheral blood sample was collected from each donor, and TCR beta sequencing was performed on peripheral blood mononuclear cells. The Qiagen DNeasy Blood Extraction Kit was used to extract genomic DNA from the blood cell samples. The paper as a whole reports these results and caveats: In a later analysis, HLA-associated TCR beta chains showed more clonal expansion and lower generation probabilities than non-associated chains that were equally common. A total of 150 or so TCR beta chains were listed by the study as associated with cytomegalovirus. A cluster of highly shared sequence variants was judged likely to be a technical artifact of the sequencing pipeline. According to a later genetic analysis, donors in an Asian-associated ancestry cluster had fewer N-insertions in productive TCRs than the approximately 610-donor mean. A further reported finding was that TCR beta sequences accurately predicted the HLA-A and HLA-B alleles for most subjects in the first cohort. A later analysis found that TCR association rates varied across HLA loci, with DRB1 alleles showing the most associated TCRs and HLA-C alleles the fewest. The classifier was reported to diagnose cytomegalovirus status with high specificity and sensitivity in both the original cohort and the validation cohort. An earlier analysis of approximately 570 of the donors showed that most TCR beta V segments appeared in productive rearrangements either about 87% or about 30% of the time, which broadly matched IMGT annotations. Correlated functional status among segregating V segments might reflect linkage disequilibrium, but an unknown experimental factor could not be ruled out. Immune exposure information for the cohort was limited to CMV serostatus. A later analysis found that most CMV-associated TCR beta chains appeared HLA-restricted, with HLA associations seemingly driven largely by CMV exposure. The presence/absence analyses assumed that sequencing depth was roughly uniform across donors, and that assumption may not be true. According to a later analysis, parvovirus B19, influenza, CMV and Epstein-Barr virus appeared linked to several top co-occurrence clusters. When HLA alleles, especially DR and DQ, strongly co-occurred, TCR associations were difficult to assign to individual alleles. In a later analysis, about 17,000 TCR beta sequences were associated with specific HLA alleles at a false discovery rate of 0.05. Some IMGT-functional V segments, including TRBV6-2 and TRBV6-3, could not be told apart with the 87-base-pair reads, so those segments were excluded. Three of the identified cytomegalovirus-associated TCR beta chains were confirmed in vitro to be specific for cytomegalovirus antigens. An association between a missense DCLRE1C variant and V-gene and J-gene trimming of TCR beta chains was found in a later genetic analysis and replicated in an independent cohort. Because HLA typing was unavailable for some donors at each locus, only the typed subset was used in association tests. Because counts were too low, some 17 rarely observed V segments, including chromosome 9 orphons, were excluded from the earlier analysis of fewer than 650 of the donors. While some public TCRs were present in many individuals, most TCR sequences turned up only very rarely across donors. It was suggested by the authors that the approach could potentially be generalized to other disease states and immunological phenotypes. Only TCR beta chains were sequenced in this cohort, and the absence of alpha or paired-chain data limited detectable features.

V sheds 5 bases and J sheds 4 bases, leaving 7 bases between their ends. Including the terminal cysteine and phenylalanine, the CDR3 comprises 12 residues. Only CDR3 DNA remains: 36 bases, in frame from the first base. Sequences SEHNR (CDR1) and FQNEAQ (CDR2) are obtained from the germline V gene (reference sequence). This clone was recorded a few times. Its antigen target is currently unknown. Per-base qualities were not stored, and no clone one base away is much larger. Preparation of the library involved the immunoSEQ multiplex PCR assay. For the multiplex PCR, a mixture combining 60 forward primers for TCR Vbeta segments and 13 reverse primers for TCR Jbeta segments was used. Amplification of the CDR3 region of rearranged TCR beta genes was performed with a multiplex PCR assay on genomic DNA. The Illumina HiSeq System was used to sequence the amplified TCR beta libraries as 87-base-pair reads. The study's own analysis went as follows. A later analysis counted approximately 76 million unique TCR beta chains across the 690 or so repertoires, and 9.5 million to 11 million of these chains were shared by at least two donors. To remove PCR and sequencing errors, raw reads were error-corrected and collapsed into unique sequences using a nearest-neighbor algorithm that merged closely related sequences. To assign V, D and J gene segments, CDR3 sequences were aligned to IMGT reference sequences. For a sequence to be retained, a match of at least six nucleotides to both a V gene segment and a J gene segment was required. A rearrangement was called productive if the CDR3 had no stop codons and remained in frame with V and J, and every other rearrangement was called non-productive. Following IMGT convention, CDR3 was defined as the stretch from the second conserved V-encoded cysteine up to the conserved J-encoded phenylalanine. Sequences without an unambiguous match to a single V gene segment were excluded from the earlier analysis of about 600 of the donors. In an earlier analysis of roughly 500 of the donors, V segments were called functional above 56.7% productive rearrangements and were called segregating when the between-donor standard deviation exceeded 5%. A statistical classification framework was built for diagnosing cytomegalovirus status from the catalog of TCR beta chain sequences. In a later analysis, V and J genes were assigned by comparing TCR nucleotide sequences against IMGT/GENE-DB human TR gene sequences. The TCRdist pipeline was used in a later analysis to assign CDR3 sequences and most-parsimonious VDJ recombination scenarios. A later analysis defined each TCR beta chain by its CDR3 amino acid sequence plus V-gene family, and excluded reads lacking a unique V-gene family. As a way to deal with suspected cross-contamination and a sequencing artifact, a later analysis dropped hundreds of nucleotide sequences that were highly shared and had low generation probability. For each public chain, a later analysis derived a clonal expansion index from normalized ranks of inferred template counts within each repertoire. In a later analysis, generation probabilities were computed using a VDJ recombination model fitted to out-of-frame rearrangements, and the results were checked against IGoR. Hypergeometric tests were used in a later analysis to score TCR-TCR, TCR-HLA and TCR-CMV co-occurrence, with a repertoire-size bias correction applied to the TCR pairs. To estimate false discovery rates, a later analysis permuted the HLA or CMV assignments 20 times. In a later analysis, co-occurring TCRs were grouped using DBSCAN, and TCRdist sequence similarity was added for clustering within HLA-allele-positive subsets. Repertoires with fewer than 30,000 or more than 120,000 public chains were left out of co-occurrence clustering, as were roughly five repertoires with anomalous nucleotide sharing. TCRdb took this table from immuneACCESS and kept in-frame rearrangements with V and J called. Such tables lack part of the clones; where checked against another copy, unresolved V genes explain under half of the gap, and the rest is unexplained. The D gene and trimming were derived from the DNA, and the V and J assignments and clone size from that table. The sample table records around 130,000 clones; about 80% of these occur just once. Roughly 2% of the sample goes to the ten largest clones.

The material sequenced was PBMCs. This sequence originates from a man between 18 and 29 years old in good health and CMV-seronegative. Recombination linked TRBV7-9 to TRBJ2-3; confidence is insufficient to name the D gene. This receptor has the CDR3 CASSINADTQYF. In nucleotide form, the sequence is TGTGCCAGCAGCATAAATGCAGATACGCAGTATTTT. Where the CDR3 stops, the reference TRBV7-9 and TRBJ2-3 genes take over; the full variable domain is DTGVSQNPRHKITKRGQNVTFRCDPISEHNRLYWYRQTLGQGPEFLTYFQNEAQLEKSRLLSDRFSAERPKGSFSTLEIQRTEQGDSAMYLCASSINADTQYFGPGTRLTVL.